The rows below give T cell receptor beta chains drawn from one sample of a study of T cell clones after liver transplantation. The repertoire was sequenced with immunoSEQ multiplex PCR; TCRdb's copy has only in-frame clones and lacks some. Of tens of thousands of clones listed, around four fifths are singletons. This specimen was CD4+ T cells from blood, taken at the 22-month timepoint. Every receptor here comes from a human patient who received a liver transplant. Some T cells may be graft donor cells. Both conserved end residues are part of each CDR3. D genes are given only for firm matches. Expanded clones are given a class, and other clones once, few, many or no size at all.

abundance: NA; j_gene: TRBJ2-1; v_gene: TRBV10-3; d_gene: NA; CDR3aa: CAISESVHTSSYNEQFF; CDR3nt: TGTGCCATCAGTGAGTCAGTTCACACCAGCTCCTACAATGAGCAGTTCTTC
abundance: few; j_gene: TRBJ2-7; v_gene: TRBV7-8; d_gene: NA; CDR3aa: CASSHQGGEQYF; CDR3nt: TGTGCCAGCAGCCACCAGGGGGGAGAGCAGTACTTC
abundance: NA; j_gene: TRBJ2-2; v_gene: TRBV7-6; d_gene: TRBD1; CDR3aa: CASSYQTGGADGELFF; CDR3nt: TGTGCCAGCAGCTACCAAACAGGGGGCGCAGACGGGGAGCTGTTTTTT
abundance: NA; j_gene: TRBJ2-2; v_gene: TRBV9; d_gene: TRBD1; CDR3aa: CASSPRGTAPGELFF; CDR3nt: TGTGCCAGCAGCCCCCGTGGGACAGCCCCCGGGGAGCTGTTTTTT
abundance: NA; j_gene: TRBJ2-7; v_gene: TRBV11-3; d_gene: TRBD2; CDR3aa: CASSPIWGLIRITSYEQYF; CDR3nt: TGTGCCAGCAGCCCGATATGGGGACTAATCCGGATTACCTCCTACGAGCAGTACTTC
abundance: NA; j_gene: TRBJ1-5; v_gene: TRBV9; d_gene: NA; CDR3aa: CASSVEDNQPQHF; CDR3nt: TGTGCCAGCAGCGTAGAAGACAATCAGCCCCAGCATTTT
abundance: once; j_gene: TRBJ2-3; v_gene: TRBV20-1; d_gene: NA; CDR3aa: CSADAPDTQYF; CDR3nt: TGCAGTGCTGACGCCCCGGATACGCAGTATTTT
abundance: NA; j_gene: TRBJ2-2; v_gene: TRBV7-2; d_gene: TRBD1; CDR3aa: CASSLRKGTGYTGELFF; CDR3nt: TGTGCCAGCAGCCTTAGAAAGGGGACAGGGTACACCGGGGAGCTGTTTTTT
abundance: NA; j_gene: TRBJ2-3; v_gene: TRBV28; d_gene: NA; CDR3aa: CASSLTSDTQYF; CDR3nt: TGTGCCAGCAGTTTGACGAGTGATACGCAGTATTTT
abundance: NA; j_gene: TRBJ2-7; v_gene: TRBV15; d_gene: NA; CDR3aa: CATSRDRTDYEQYF; CDR3nt: TGTGCCACCAGCAGAGATCGGACAGACTACGAGCAGTACTTC
abundance: many; j_gene: TRBJ1-4; v_gene: TRBV2; d_gene: TRBD1; CDR3aa: CASSATGGAHEKLFF; CDR3nt: TGTGCCAGCAGCGCCACAGGGGGAGCTCATGAAAAACTGTTTTTT
abundance: NA; j_gene: TRBJ2-6; v_gene: TRBV6-6; d_gene: NA; CDR3aa: CASSSNPGANVLTF; CDR3nt: TGTGCCAGCAGTTCCAACCCTGGGGCCAACGTCCTGACTTTC
abundance: NA; j_gene: TRBJ2-1; v_gene: TRBV2; d_gene: NA; CDR3aa: CASRAGPIYNEQFF; CDR3nt: TGTGCCAGCAGGGCAGGACCCATCTACAATGAGCAGTTCTTC
abundance: NA; j_gene: TRBJ2-1; v_gene: TRBV18; d_gene: NA; CDR3aa: CASSYSRVGEQFF; CDR3nt: TGTGCCAGCTCCTACAGCAGGGTCGGGGAGCAGTTCTTC
abundance: NA; j_gene: TRBJ2-5; v_gene: TRBV7-2; d_gene: NA; CDR3aa: CASSLGGGVPETQYF; CDR3nt: TGTGCCAGCAGCTTAGGTGGCGGGGTTCCGGAGACCCAGTACTTC
abundance: NA; j_gene: TRBJ1-4; v_gene: TRBV5-5; d_gene: TRBD1; CDR3aa: CASSPPGQLVEKLFF; CDR3nt: TGTGCCAGCAGCCCCCCGGGACAGCTAGTCGAAAAACTGTTTTTT
abundance: NA; j_gene: TRBJ2-5; v_gene: TRBV29-1; d_gene: TRBD1; CDR3aa: CSAKGTGFRETQYF; CDR3nt: TGCAGCGCCAAAGGGACAGGGTTCAGGGAGACCCAGTACTTC
abundance: NA; j_gene: TRBJ2-3; v_gene: TRBV11-3; d_gene: NA; CDR3aa: CASSFRSGDSGQNTQYF; CDR3nt: TGTGCCAGCAGCTTTAGGTCGGGGGACAGCGGACAAAATACGCAGTATTTT
abundance: NA; j_gene: TRBJ2-5; v_gene: TRBV7-9; d_gene: TRBD2; CDR3aa: CASSSSSGGGQETQYF; CDR3nt: TGTGCCAGCAGCTCCTCCTCGGGCGGGGGGCAAGAGACCCAGTACTTC
abundance: NA; j_gene: TRBJ1-2; v_gene: TRBV29-1; d_gene: NA; CDR3aa: CSVALRVDYGYTF; CDR3nt: TGCAGCGTCGCACTCAGGGTTGACTATGGCTACACCTTC
abundance: NA; j_gene: TRBJ2-7; v_gene: TRBV5-1; d_gene: NA; CDR3aa: CASSLGETGIGEQYF; CDR3nt: TGCGCCAGCAGCTTGGGTGAGACAGGAATTGGCGAGCAGTACTTC
abundance: once; j_gene: TRBJ2-7; v_gene: TRBV6-5; d_gene: NA; CDR3aa: CASRQSKLGSYEQYF; CDR3nt: TGTGCCAGCAGACAGTCGAAGTTAGGGTCCTACGAGCAGTACTTC
abundance: NA; j_gene: TRBJ2-7; v_gene: TRBV6-6; d_gene: NA; CDR3aa: CASSYSGTISYEQYF; CDR3nt: TGTGCCAGCAGTTACTCTGGGACGATCTCCTACGAGCAGTACTTC
abundance: NA; j_gene: TRBJ2-7; v_gene: TRBV7-9; d_gene: TRBD1; CDR3aa: CASSSGQGSGEQYF; CDR3nt: TGTGCCAGCAGCTCGGGACAGGGATCGGGCGAGCAGTACTTC
abundance: NA; j_gene: TRBJ2-5; v_gene: TRBV27; d_gene: NA; CDR3aa: CASSLGRLYQETQYF; CDR3nt: TGTGCCAGCAGTTTGGGCAGACTGTACCAAGAGACCCAGTACTTC
abundance: NA; j_gene: TRBJ2-2; v_gene: TRBV7-9; d_gene: NA; CDR3aa: CASSVNTGVGSTGELFF; CDR3nt: TGTGCCAGCAGCGTAAACACGGGAGTAGGATCCACCGGGGAGCTGTTTTTT
abundance: NA; j_gene: TRBJ2-7; v_gene: TRBV6-6; d_gene: NA; CDR3aa: CASSRLQGPKYF; CDR3nt: TGTGCCAGCAGTCGCCTACAGGGACCTAAGTACTTC
abundance: NA; j_gene: TRBJ1-2; v_gene: TRBV28; d_gene: TRBD1; CDR3aa: CASSQPLGQGRGGYTF; CDR3nt: TGTGCCAGCAGTCAACCCCTGGGACAGGGGAGGGGCGGCTACACCTTC
abundance: few; j_gene: TRBJ2-7; v_gene: TRBV7-6; d_gene: NA; CDR3aa: CASSPRGLQDSYEQYF; CDR3nt: TGTGCCAGCAGCCCTAGGGGACTTCAAGACTCCTACGAGCAGTACTTC
abundance: NA; j_gene: TRBJ2-1; v_gene: TRBV6-5; d_gene: TRBD2; CDR3aa: CASRVTSGGYNEQFF; CDR3nt: TGTGCCAGCAGAGTAACTAGCGGGGGTTACAATGAGCAGTTCTTC
abundance: NA; j_gene: TRBJ2-7; v_gene: TRBV5-4; d_gene: NA; CDR3aa: CASSSGVVGGWQYF; CDR3nt: TGTGCCAGCAGCTCCGGGGTGGTAGGGGGTTGGCAGTACTTC
abundance: NA; j_gene: TRBJ1-2; v_gene: TRBV6-1; d_gene: NA; CDR3aa: CASSDSFGSYGYTF; CDR3nt: TGTGCCAGCAGTGACTCCTTTGGGAGCTATGGCTACACCTTC
abundance: once; j_gene: TRBJ2-5; v_gene: TRBV7-2; d_gene: NA; CDR3aa: CASSLGTGIGETQYF; CDR3nt: TGTGCCAGCAGCTTAGGAACGGGGATCGGAGAGACCCAGTACTTC
abundance: NA; j_gene: TRBJ1-2; v_gene: TRBV7-2; d_gene: TRBD1; CDR3aa: CASSPTTGSGGYTF; CDR3nt: TGTGCCAGCAGCCCTACGACAGGGTCGGGAGGCTACACCTTC
abundance: NA; j_gene: TRBJ2-7; v_gene: TRBV29-1; d_gene: NA; CDR3aa: CSVLMWDEQYF; CDR3nt: TGCAGCGTATTAATGTGGGACGAGCAGTACTTC
abundance: NA; j_gene: TRBJ1-2; v_gene: TRBV5-4; d_gene: NA; CDR3aa: CASSPTGINYGYTF; CDR3nt: TGTGCCAGCAGCCCTACAGGAATAAACTATGGCTACACCTTC
abundance: NA; j_gene: TRBJ2-5; v_gene: TRBV2; d_gene: TRBD1; CDR3aa: CASQIQGAGTQYF; CDR3nt: TGTGCCAGCCAAATCCAGGGGGCGGGGACCCAGTACTTC
abundance: NA; j_gene: TRBJ2-5; v_gene: TRBV5-4; d_gene: NA; CDR3aa: CASSSYRETQYF; CDR3nt: TGTGCCAGCAGCTCCTATCGGGAGACCCAGTACTTC
abundance: NA; j_gene: TRBJ1-2; v_gene: TRBV11-2; d_gene: NA; CDR3aa: CASSLLVQPNYGYTF; CDR3nt: TGTGCCAGCAGCTTATTGGTACAGCCTAACTATGGCTACACCTTC
abundance: NA; j_gene: TRBJ1-2; v_gene: TRBV5-5; d_gene: TRBD1; CDR3aa: CASSATGEGGYTF; CDR3nt: TGTGCCAGCAGCGCGACAGGGGAAGGAGGCTACACCTTC
abundance: NA; j_gene: TRBJ2-7; v_gene: TRBV15; d_gene: NA; CDR3aa: CATSRGDGYEQYF; CDR3nt: TGTGCCACCAGCAGAGGGGACGGTTACGAGCAGTACTTC
abundance: NA; j_gene: TRBJ2-2; v_gene: TRBV5-6; d_gene: NA; CDR3aa: CASTGFGGELFF; CDR3nt: TGTGCCAGCACAGGGTTTGGCGGGGAGCTGTTTTTT
abundance: NA; j_gene: TRBJ2-3; v_gene: TRBV2; d_gene: TRBD2; CDR3aa: CASRKRATSGRAPQSDTQYF; CDR3nt: TGTGCCAGCAGAAAAAGAGCCACTAGCGGGAGGGCCCCGCAGTCGGATACGCAGTATTTT
abundance: few; j_gene: TRBJ1-5; v_gene: TRBV2; d_gene: TRBD1; CDR3aa: CASTDRGAQPQHF; CDR3nt: TGTGCCAGCACAGACAGGGGCGCTCAGCCCCAGCATTTT
abundance: NA; j_gene: TRBJ1-5; v_gene: TRBV18; d_gene: NA; CDR3aa: CASSPLRQRGAYQPQHF; CDR3nt: TGTGCCAGCTCACCACTCCGACAGCGCGGGGCCTATCAGCCCCAGCATTTT
abundance: NA; j_gene: TRBJ1-2; v_gene: TRBV5-1; d_gene: NA; CDR3aa: CASSLGDRDYGYTF; CDR3nt: TGCGCCAGCAGCTTGGGGGACCGGGACTATGGCTACACCTTC
abundance: NA; j_gene: TRBJ2-2; v_gene: TRBV6-1; d_gene: TRBD1; CDR3aa: CASYRDRANTGELFF; CDR3nt: TGTGCCAGTTACCGGGACAGGGCGAACACCGGGGAGCTGTTTTTT
abundance: few; j_gene: TRBJ2-3; v_gene: TRBV19; d_gene: NA; CDR3aa: CASSMGVSTDTQYF; CDR3nt: TGTGCCAGTAGTATGGGGGTCTCCACAGATACGCAGTATTTT
abundance: NA; j_gene: TRBJ1-1; v_gene: TRBV15; d_gene: NA; CDR3aa: CATSRDRGMNTEAFF; CDR3nt: TGTGCCACCAGCAGAGACAGGGGAATGAACACTGAAGCTTTCTTT
abundance: NA; j_gene: TRBJ2-3; v_gene: TRBV2; d_gene: NA; CDR3aa: CASTSRGLSTDTQYF; CDR3nt: TGTGCCAGCACCTCTCGAGGTTTGAGCACAGATACGCAGTATTTT
abundance: NA; j_gene: TRBJ2-2; v_gene: TRBV29-1; d_gene: TRBD1; CDR3aa: CSAGGQGAHTGELFF; CDR3nt: TGCAGCGCCGGGGGACAGGGGGCGCACACCGGGGAGCTGTTTTTT
abundance: NA; j_gene: TRBJ2-7; v_gene: TRBV10-3; d_gene: TRBD2; CDR3aa: CAIRGLARTGSYEQYF; CDR3nt: TGTGCCATCAGGGGACTAGCGAGAACTGGCTCCTACGAGCAGTACTTC
abundance: NA; j_gene: TRBJ2-1; v_gene: TRBV6-4; d_gene: NA; CDR3aa: CASSSQAQVEQFF; CDR3nt: TGTGCCAGCAGTTCTCAGGCCCAGGTTGAGCAGTTCTTC
abundance: few; j_gene: TRBJ2-6; v_gene: TRBV15; d_gene: NA; CDR3aa: CATSRDRRAGANVLTF; CDR3nt: TGTGCCACCAGCAGGGACAGGAGGGCTGGGGCCAACGTCCTGACTTTC
abundance: NA; j_gene: TRBJ1-5; v_gene: TRBV7-9; d_gene: NA; CDR3aa: CASSLGWEQPQHF; CDR3nt: TGTGCCAGCAGCTTAGGGTGGGAACAGCCCCAGCATTTT
abundance: NA; j_gene: TRBJ2-1; v_gene: TRBV6-5; d_gene: NA; CDR3aa: CASSGLGGSYNEQFF; CDR3nt: TGTGCCAGCAGTGGACTGGGGGGCTCCTACAATGAGCAGTTCTTC
abundance: NA; j_gene: TRBJ2-2; v_gene: TRBV9; d_gene: NA; CDR3aa: CASSVAGQTGELFF; CDR3nt: TGTGCCAGCAGCGTGGCAGGGCAAACCGGGGAGCTGTTTTTT
abundance: NA; j_gene: TRBJ2-3; v_gene: TRBV19; d_gene: TRBD2; CDR3aa: CASSETSGSTDTQYF; CDR3nt: TGTGCCAGTAGTGAGACTAGCGGGAGTACAGATACGCAGTATTTT
abundance: NA; j_gene: TRBJ1-5; v_gene: TRBV19; d_gene: TRBD1; CDR3aa: CASSLNRGMEPQHF; CDR3nt: TGTGCCAGTAGTCTGAACAGGGGAATGGAGCCCCAGCATTTT